This is a list of T cell receptor beta chains from one sample in a study of T cells in Graves' hyperthyroidism and ophthalmopathy. Using its own MiXCR run on the multiplex PCR reads, TCRdb lists one record per CDR3 protein. The data show 300,000 to 400,000 distinct CDR3 sequences, around 20% seen once. The sequenced sample consisted of blood. The receptors were gathered from a woman aged 50 to 60 with Graves' hyperthyroidism. CDR3s include the opening cysteine and the closing phenylalanine or tryptophan. The order of the fields is clone size, V gene, J gene, D gene, CDR3 DNA, CDR3 protein. D genes are given only for firm matches. Size values are once, few and many counts, or a class for expanded clones, and some rows have none.

size: many
V: TRBV20-1
J: TRBJ2-1
D: TRBD2
DNA: TGCAGTGCTAAGAACAAGCGGGGGGACTACAATGAGCAGTTCTTC
CDR3: CSAKNKRGDYNEQFF

size: NA
V: TRBV6-1
J: TRBJ1-1
D: NA
DNA: TGTGCCAGCAGCCAATTCCCTAGGAGGAACACTGAAGCTTTCTTT
CDR3: CASSQFPRRNTEAFF

size: many
V: TRBV18
J: TRBJ2-7
D: NA
DNA: TGTGCCAGCTCGGAAGCCCCAAGCTACGAGCAGTACTTC
CDR3: CASSEAPSYEQYF

size: many
V: TRBV28
J: TRBJ2-7
D: NA
DNA: TGTGCCAGCAGTTTACCCTACAACTTAGTGGATGAGCAGTACTTC
CDR3: CASSLPYNLVDEQYF

size: many
V: TRBV3-1
J: TRBJ1-5
D: NA
DNA: TGTGCCAGCAGCCAAGGCAGGTTCAATCAGCCCCAGCATTTT
CDR3: CASSQGRFNQPQHF

size: NA
V: TRBV20-1
J: TRBJ1-2
D: NA
DNA: TGCAGTGCCCCCCCACACGTGGGCTACACCTTC
CDR3: CSAPPHVGYTF

size: many
V: TRBV2
J: TRBJ2-2
D: TRBD1
DNA: TGTGCCAGCAGTCGACAGGGTAGGACCGGGGAGCTGTTTTTT
CDR3: CASSRQGRTGELFF

size: many
V: TRBV7-2
J: TRBJ1-2
D: NA
DNA: TGTGCCAGCAGCTCGACAGGTTCTAACTATGGCTACACCTTC
CDR3: CASSSTGSNYGYTF

size: many
V: TRBV7-3
J: TRBJ2-5
D: NA
DNA: TGTGCCAGCAGTCGCGGGGAGAAAGAGACCCAGTACTTC
CDR3: CASSRGEKETQYF

size: NA
V: TRBV18
J: TRBJ2-7
D: TRBD1
DNA: TGTGCCAGCTCACCGACCCAGGGGGCCCACGAGCAGTACTTC
CDR3: CASSPTQGAHEQYF

size: many
V: TRBV6-5
J: TRBJ2-7
D: NA
DNA: TGTGCCAGCAGTTACGAGGGCTACGAGCAGTACTTC
CDR3: CASSYEGYEQYF

size: many
V: TRBV2
J: TRBJ1-1
D: NA
DNA: TGTGCCAGCAGTGACATCTCAGGGTTTGTGGTGAACACTGAAGCTTTCTTT
CDR3: CASSDISGFVVNTEAFF

size: many
V: TRBV6-1
J: TRBJ2-1
D: NA
DNA: TGTGCCAGCAGGGGGCTATCCTACAATGAACAGTTCTTC
CDR3: CASRGLSYNEQFF

size: many
V: TRBV11-3
J: TRBJ2-7
D: TRBD2
DNA: TGTGCCAGCAGCTTACGGGAGGTAACCTACGAGCAGTACTTC
CDR3: CASSLREVTYEQYF

size: many
V: TRBV6-1
J: TRBJ2-5
D: NA
DNA: TGTGCCAGCAGTGCGCGAGTGGGACAAGAGACCCAGTACTTC
CDR3: CASSARVGQETQYF

size: many
V: TRBV20-1
J: TRBJ2-2
D: NA
DNA: TGCAGTGCTAGTGCCGGTTTGTCGACCAACACCGGGGAGCTGTTTTTT
CDR3: CSASAGLSTNTGELFF

size: many
V: TRBV20-1
J: TRBJ2-6
D: NA
DNA: TGCAGTGCTAGTCCTGGGGCCAACGTCCTGACTTTC
CDR3: CSASPGANVLTF

size: NA
V: TRBV4-1
J: TRBJ2-1
D: TRBD1
DNA: TGCGCCAGCAGCCGCGGACAGGCTGGCTACAATGAGCAGTTCTTC
CDR3: CASSRGQAGYNEQFF

size: NA
V: TRBV7-9
J: TRBJ1-4
D: TRBD1
DNA: TGTGCCAGCAGCTACGGGACAGGGGCTAAAAAACTGTTTTTT
CDR3: CASSYGTGAKKLFF

size: many
V: TRBV3-1
J: TRBJ1-5
D: NA
DNA: TGTGCCAGCAGCCAAGAGCCTCGGGGTAGGGGGTATCAGCCCCAGCATTTT
CDR3: CASSQEPRGRGYQPQHF

size: few
V: TRBV6-1
J: TRBJ2-7
D: TRBD2
DNA: TGTGCCGGCAACCAGCGGGAGGGAACCTACGGGCAGTACTTC
CDR3: CAGNQREGTYGQYF

size: many
V: TRBV12-3/TRBV12-4
J: TRBJ1-2
D: TRBD1
DNA: TGTGCCAGCAGTCGGCAGGGGGCGCGCTCGAATGGCTACACCTTC
CDR3: CASSRQGARSNGYTF

size: many
V: TRBV27
J: TRBJ2-4
D: NA
DNA: TGTGCCAGCAGCCTTGGGACCAAAAACATTCAGTACTTC
CDR3: CASSLGTKNIQYF

size: NA
V: TRBV2
J: TRBJ2-3
D: TRBD1
DNA: TGTGCCAGCAGTGGACAGGGGGCGCAGGGAGATACGCAGTATTTT
CDR3: CASSGQGAQGDTQYF

size: once
V: TRBV20-1
J: TRBJ2-3
D: NA
DNA: TGCAGTGCTAGAGAAGGGTATGGAGATACGCAGTATTTT
CDR3: CSAREGYGDTQYF

size: NA
V: TRBV7-9
J: TRBJ1-4
D: TRBD1
DNA: TGTGCCAGCAGCTTAGGGGACAGGGGGTCTGAAAAACTGTTTTTT
CDR3: CASSLGDRGSEKLFF

size: NA
V: TRBV30
J: TRBJ2-1
D: TRBD2
DNA: TGTGCCTGCGCCGGGACTAACAATGAGCAGTTCTTC
CDR3: CACAGTNNEQFF

size: many
V: TRBV20-1
J: TRBJ1-5
D: TRBD1
DNA: TGCAGTGCTTCGGGACAGAGCACATATAGCAATCAGCCCCAGCATTTT
CDR3: CSASGQSTYSNQPQHF

size: many
V: TRBV10-1
J: TRBJ1-2
D: NA
DNA: TGCGCCAGCAGTGAGAACCCTAACTATGGCTACACCTTC
CDR3: CASSENPNYGYTF

size: NA
V: TRBV7-8
J: TRBJ2-1
D: TRBD2
DNA: TGTGCCAGCACAGCGCGGGAGAGAGGTGAGCAGTTCTTC
CDR3: CASTARERGEQFF

size: NA
V: TRBV29-1
J: TRBJ2-1
D: TRBD2
DNA: TGCAGCGTGCGACTAGCGGGAGGGGCTAATGAGCAGTTCTTC
CDR3: CSVRLAGGANEQFF

size: few
V: TRBV5-4
J: TRBJ1-2
D: NA
DNA: TGTGCCAGCAGCTTGGTCACCGATGGCTACACCTTC
CDR3: CASSLVTDGYTF

size: many
V: TRBV2
J: TRBJ2-5
D: TRBD2
DNA: TGTGCCAGCAGTGATGGACTAGCGCAGACCCAGTACTTC
CDR3: CASSDGLAQTQYF

size: many
V: TRBV18
J: TRBJ2-2
D: TRBD1
DNA: TGTGCCAGCAGCCCCACAGGGGGCGGCACCGGGGAGCTGTTTTTT
CDR3: CASSPTGGGTGELFF

size: NA
V: TRBV6-1
J: TRBJ1-1
D: TRBD1
DNA: TGTGCCAGCAGTTTGGACAGGGGAGATACTGAAGCTTTCTTT
CDR3: CASSLDRGDTEAFF

size: many
V: TRBV10-3
J: TRBJ2-3
D: TRBD1
DNA: TGTGCCATCAGCCGACAGGGTTCAGATACGCAGTATTTT
CDR3: CAISRQGSDTQYF

size: few
V: TRBV27
J: TRBJ2-5
D: NA
DNA: TGTGCCAGCGGTTCGGGAAAGACCCAGTACTTC
CDR3: CASGSGKTQYF

size: NA
V: TRBV19
J: TRBJ1-5
D: TRBD1
DNA: TGTGCCAGTACCAACAGGGACAGGGATCAGCCCCAGCATTTT
CDR3: CASTNRDRDQPQHF

size: many
V: TRBV18
J: TRBJ1-4
D: TRBD1
DNA: TGTGCCAGCTCACCACCAGGGGGCTTGACGGAAAAACTGTTTTTT
CDR3: CASSPPGGLTEKLFF

size: many
V: TRBV28
J: TRBJ2-7
D: NA
DNA: TGTGCCAGCAACCTCGACAGACCCCCCTACGAGCAGTACTTC
CDR3: CASNLDRPPYEQYF